This TCR beta chain derives from a study of radiotherapy plus CTLA-4 blockade in lung cancer. TCRdb keeps only in-frame clones here, not all; method: immunoSEQ multiplex PCR. The profile shows around 71,000 clones, about 72% of them singletons. The sequences come from peripheral blood, collected from a patient treated with radiotherapy plus ipilimumab. This receptor was obtained from a human donor with non-small cell lung cancer whose response to radiotherapy plus ipilimumab could not be evaluated. Some clones in this sample may be carry-over from other donors' samples.

The chain's CDR3 is CASSQGAYGYTF. DNA for the CDR3: TGTGCCAGCAGTCAGGGGGCCTATGGCTACACCTTC. The chain recombines TRBV28 with TRBJ1-2; 8 nucleotides align to TRBD1. This CDR3 has 12 amino acids. Per germline, CDR1 MDHEN and CDR2 SYDVKM. V was clipped by 5 bases and J by 4 bases; unmatched bases: 0.